This T cell receptor (beta chain) was captured in a study of shared clonotypes between healthy human individuals. Only in-frame clones appear in the TCRdb table, and some are missing; sequencing was by immunoSEQ multiplex PCR. The sample has 2 million to 2.5 million clones, roughly 95% seen once; the top ten hold less than 0.15%. CDR1 is ENHRY and CDR2 is SYGVKD in the germline V gene. The V end was cut by 5 bases, the J end by 6 bases, with 8 bases between. The CDR3 runs to 12 residues. Within Nashville, Tennessee resided all donors, each a Caucasian adult. The J gene is TRBJ2-1, the V gene TRBV10-3; D is unclear. The sequenced sample was naive CD4+ T cells sorted from blood. Subset denoted: CD45RA+ positively selected. The sequence came from a man in his late teens or twenties in good health. CDR3 sequence: CAISYGLNEQFF. The CDR3 DNA reads as TGTGCCATCAGTTACGGCCTCAATGAGCAGTTCTTC.